In this sample, the clone carrying this T cell receptor beta chain turned up many times. No antigen is known for it. This sample stems from a study of T cells in Graves' hyperthyroidism and ophthalmopathy. Looked up from germline, CDR1 is MDHEN and CDR2 is SYDVKM. Trimming took 6 bases from V and 0 from J, leaving 14 bases between them. The CDR3 runs 15 residues. Study-wide results and caveats: Ophthalmopathy prediction by the model preceded onset by a median roughly 6 months.

Amplified TCR beta CDR3 regions derived from RNA transcripts. First-round RT-PCR with HTBI primers amplified the TCR CDR3 region. MiXCR, applied by TCRdb to the multiplex PCR reads, yields one record per CDR3 protein. The sample holds approximately 690,000 distinct CDR3 sequences, around 21% seen once. This chain joins TRBV28 and TRBJ2-5; tentative D call: TRBD2 (5 bases). Sequencing was carried out using blood. This sequence was found in a man aged 30 to 45 with Graves' ophthalmopathy. Written as DNA, the CDR3 is TGTGCCAGCAGCATACGGACCGGGAACCAAGAGACCCAGTACTTC. The encoded protein is CASSIRTGNQETQYF.